The TCR beta chain under discussion was sequenced for a study of T cells in Graves' hyperthyroidism and ophthalmopathy. Exclusion of patients followed from uncontrolled infection, other autoimmune disease, pregnancy or lactation. The blood sample predates any ophthalmopathy symptoms, coming from first hyperthyroidism diagnosis. Study results and caveats: Within blood appeared most thyroid clonotypes that had expanded above 0.001. Model predictions of ophthalmopathy came a median 6.5 months before onset.

TCR beta CDR3 regions were amplified from RNA transcripts. Using the HTBI primer set, a first-round RT-PCR was run on the TCR CDR3. TCRdb analysed the multiplex PCR reads with MiXCR anew, one entry per CDR3 protein. This table holds under 200,000 distinct CDR3 sequences, just under 9.5% found once. This clonotype was picked up many times. What it recognizes is unknown. Sequencing was done on a sample of blood. This clonotype originated in a woman aged 18 to 35 with Graves' hyperthyroidism that later progressed to Graves' ophthalmopathy.

Written as DNA, the CDR3 is TGTGCCAGCTCACCAAAAACCTCTTCCTACAATGAGCAGTTCTTC. Translated: CASSPKTSSYNEQFF. This sequence joins TRBV18 and TRBJ2-1; unclear D gene. The germline V and J ends were trimmed by 2 bases and 1 base, with 9 bases remaining between them. CDR1 and CDR2 (germline): KGHSH, LQKENI. CDR3 length: 15 amino acids.